The 9 T cell receptor beta chains listed next were all sequenced from one sample in a study of cytomegalovirus exposure and HLA in healthy donors. The method was immunoSEQ multiplex PCR; TCRdb's version includes in-frame clones alone and lacks a portion of them. Of 200,000 to 250,000 clones in the sample, 75% to 90% were seen once. The sample comprised PBMCs. These receptors were obtained from a woman between 18 and 29 years old in good health and CMV-seronegative.

V gene TRBV10-1 combines with J gene TRBJ2-7; D perhaps matches TRBD2 (6 bases). Germline V gives CDR1 WNHNN, CDR2 SYGVQD (reference sequence). The CDR3 spans 14 residues. V was pared by 2 bases and J by 10 bases, with 18 bases between. CDR3 region: CASSEQGPAGIQYF. The CDR3 bases are TGCGCCAGCAGTGAGCAGGGACCCGCGGGGATTCAGTACTTC.

This chain uses TRBV7-2 with TRBJ2-7, with 7 bases matching TRBD1. Germline V gives CDR1 SGHTA, CDR2 FQGNSA. The CDR3 loop spans 14 amino acids. After removal of 6 bases from V and 4 bases from J, the junction contained 9 bases not matched to a gene. The CDR3 nucleotides are TGTGCCAGCAGGTTCCGGGACAGACCGTACGAGCAGTACTTC. It encodes CASRFRDRPYEQYF.

This sequence joins TRBV2 and TRBJ1-5; D is ambiguous. This CDR3 contains 14 residues. Germline V lookup: CDR1 SNHLY, CDR2 FYNNEI. V was pared by 3 bases and J by 0 bases, with 6 bases between. The CDR3 DNA reads as TGTGCCAGCAGTGACCGCTATAGCAATCAGCCCCAGCATTTT. Translated, it gives CASSDRYSNQPQHF.

The CDR3 sequence is CSVTDRGSIVDYGYTF. The CDR3 bases are TGCAGCGTCACCGACAGGGGAAGCATCGTAGACTATGGCTACACCTTC. This rearrangement joins TRBV29-1 to TRBJ1-2, with TRBD1 matching 8 bases. The germline gives CDR1 SQVTM, CDR2 ANQGSEA. Germline trimming cut 6 bases from V and 3 bases from J; bases unmatched to any gene: 15. The CDR3 is 16 amino acids. The entire variable domain, with the rest obtained from reference TRBV29-1 and TRBJ1-2, is as follows: SAVISQKPSRDICQRGTSLTIQCQVDSQVTMMFWYRQQPGQSLTLIATANQGSEATYESGFVIDKFPISRPNLTFSTLTVSNMSPEDSSIYLCSVTDRGSIVDYGYTFGSGTRLTVV.

Concerning this clone: The sample carries other DNA sequences with the same CDR3. The chain combines TRBV28 with TRBJ1-2, with 8 bases matching TRBD1. V lost 5 bases and J lost 7; bases outside the gene matches: 6. Germline V gene data show CDR1 as MDHEN and CDR2 as SYDVKM. This CDR3 comprises 13 residues. CDR3: CASSPGQGGGYTF. In DNA form, the CDR3 reads TGTGCCAGCAGTCCAGGACAGGGCGGTGGCTACACCTTC.

The genes are TRBV28 and TRBJ1-2; tentative D call: TRBD1 (6 bases). The CDR3 has 16 amino acids. CDR1 and CDR2 (germline): MDHEN, SYDVKM. Trimming removed 6 bases at V and 2 bases at J, with 19 bases between. In nucleotides, the CDR3 is TGTGCCAGCAGCCCAAGGCGTCAAGGGGGGAACTATGGCTACACCTTC. This sequence encodes CASSPRRQGGNYGYTF.

The chain carries TRBV18 and TRBJ1-2, with 8 bases matching TRBD1. Germline V gene data show CDR1 as KGHSH and CDR2 as LQKENI. The ends lost 6 bases at V and 7 bases at J; junction bases unmatched: 13. This CDR3 spans 15 amino acids. In DNA form, the CDR3 reads TGTGCCAGCTCGAAAGAGGCCAGGGGGCTTTCTGGCTACACCTTC. Protein sequence: CASSKEARGLSGYTF. The full variable domain, completed using reference TRBV18 and TRBJ1-2, is NAGVMQNPRHLVRRRGQEARLRCSPMKGHSHVYWYRQLPEEGLKFMVYLQKENIIDESGMPKERFSAEFPKEGPSILRIQQVVRGDSAAYFCASSKEARGLSGYTFGSGTRLTVV.

On this clone: One junction end does not reproduce the germline sequence, and a read error may be involved. The rearrangement joins TRBV6-6 to TRBJ2-7; TRBD1 agrees at 9 bases. Germline V lookup: CDR1 MNHNY, CDR2 SVGAGI (reference sequence). The CDR3 extends over 12 amino acids. CDR3 nucleotides: TGTGCCAGCAGTTTCGACAGGGGGGGCGAGGACTTC. As protein: CASSFDRGGEDF.

The chain combines TRBV9 with TRBJ2-7; 10 nucleotides align to TRBD1. V lost 0 bases, J lost 4 bases, and 1 base stayed unmatched. This CDR3 is 14 amino acids long. Germline CDR1 reads SGDLS; CDR2 reads YYNGEE. CDR3 protein: CASSVGGQGYEQYF. The CDR3 DNA reads TGTGCCAGCAGCGTAGGGGGACAGGGGTACGAGCAGTACTTC.